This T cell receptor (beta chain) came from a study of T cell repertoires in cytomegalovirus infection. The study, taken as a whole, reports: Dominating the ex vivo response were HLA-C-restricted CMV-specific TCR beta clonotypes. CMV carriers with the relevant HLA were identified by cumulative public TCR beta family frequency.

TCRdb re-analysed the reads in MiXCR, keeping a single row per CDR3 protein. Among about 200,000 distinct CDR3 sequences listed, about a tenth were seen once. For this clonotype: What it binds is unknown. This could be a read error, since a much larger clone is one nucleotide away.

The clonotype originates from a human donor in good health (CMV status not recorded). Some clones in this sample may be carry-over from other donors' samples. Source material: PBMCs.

The DNA for the CDR3 is TGTGCCGGCAGTGTGCTAGCGGGCCAATCCTACGAGCAGTACTTC. Amino acid sequence: CAGSVLAGQSYEQYF. The chain couples TRBV6-2 or TRBV6-3 to TRBJ2-7; 8 nucleotides line up with TRBD2. Germline V CDR1 and CDR2: MNHEY, SVGEGT. The CDR3 is made up of 15 amino acids.